The rows below give T cell receptor beta chains drawn from one sample of a study of response to subunit inactivated influenza vaccine. TCRdb called the RT-PCR reads again in MiXCR, with one record for every CDR3 protein. Of around 540,000 distinct CDR3 sequences detected, about an eighth appear once; the ten largest clones hold 10% to 13%. The sequencing used PBMCs from blood, collected on the day of vaccination. All receptors come from a man between 45 and 60 years old who received an inactivated influenza vaccine. Both conserved end residues are part of each CDR3.

V gene: TRBV11-2
J gene: TRBJ2-1
CDR3 protein: CASSRLAGRYNEQFF

V gene: TRBV11-2
J gene: TRBJ2-5
CDR3 protein: CASSLEGTGFRTQYF

V gene: TRBV20-1
J gene: TRBJ2-7
CDR3 protein: CSASSPATYEQYF

V gene: TRBV5-1
J gene: TRBJ1-5
CDR3 protein: CASRPRDARPPLGNQPQHF

V gene: TRBV20-1
J gene: TRBJ2-1
CDR3 protein: CSARDSGGPAFGEQFF

V gene: TRBV5-5
J gene: TRBJ2-7
CDR3 protein: CASRPGRPGYEQYF

V gene: TRBV7-9
J gene: TRBJ1-1
CDR3 protein: CASSLGSAGITEAFF

V gene: TRBV9
J gene: TRBJ2-7
CDR3 protein: CASSLGLGFGEQYF

V gene: TRBV6-2/TRBV6-3
J gene: TRBJ2-4
CDR3 protein: CASSYYEGANGIQYF

V gene: TRBV29-1
J gene: TRBJ2-7
CDR3 protein: CSVGISGGLYEQYF

V gene: TRBV5-1
J gene: TRBJ2-7
CDR3 protein: CASSQGPELYF

V gene: TRBV9
J gene: TRBJ2-3
CDR3 protein: CASRRATNTDTQYF

V gene: TRBV29-1
J gene: TRBJ1-2
CDR3 protein: CSVSQGTYGYTF

V gene: TRBV7-9
J gene: TRBJ2-3
CDR3 protein: CASSLAFGGTTDTQYF

V gene: TRBV20-1
J gene: TRBJ2-7
CDR3 protein: CSARDITPHEQYF

V gene: TRBV10-3
J gene: TRBJ1-2
CDR3 protein: CAISVGEGQGYTF

V gene: TRBV19
J gene: TRBJ2-4
CDR3 protein: CASSGQTAVAIAKNIQYF

V gene: TRBV5-1
J gene: TRBJ2-6
CDR3 protein: CASSLVGGTGANVLTF

V gene: TRBV5-1
J gene: TRBJ2-1
CDR3 protein: CASSSRLAGLHLYGEQFF

V gene: TRBV7-3
J gene: TRBJ2-6
CDR3 protein: CASSPPDSLSGANVLTF

V gene: TRBV7-8
J gene: TRBJ1-6
CDR3 protein: CASSLQGQGRNSPLHF

V gene: TRBV5-5
J gene: TRBJ2-4
CDR3 protein: CASSLGTSDWDIQYF

V gene: TRBV24-1
J gene: TRBJ2-1
CDR3 protein: CATSGLAGGSYNEQFF

V gene: TRBV7-9
J gene: TRBJ1-1
CDR3 protein: CASRLTGPHTEAFF

V gene: TRBV12-3/TRBV12-4
J gene: TRBJ1-4
CDR3 protein: CASSSPGRKDEKLFF

V gene: TRBV24-1
J gene: TRBJ2-2
CDR3 protein: CATSRQGTGELFF

V gene: TRBV20-1
J gene: TRBJ1-2
CDR3 protein: CSARDSTAFNYGYTF

V gene: TRBV4-1
J gene: TRBJ1-5
CDR3 protein: CASSQSWGLGTQPQHF

V gene: TRBV3-1
J gene: TRBJ2-5
CDR3 protein: CASSPGDTGQETQYF

V gene: TRBV12-3/TRBV12-4
J gene: TRBJ2-5
CDR3 protein: CASNIAGTGTQYF

V gene: TRBV5-1
J gene: TRBJ2-1
CDR3 protein: CASSNGFSYNEQFF

V gene: TRBV11-3
J gene: TRBJ2-3
CDR3 protein: CASSGRLTDTQYF

V gene: TRBV12-3/TRBV12-4
J gene: TRBJ2-7
CDR3 protein: CASSFWASRVRAYEQYF

V gene: TRBV7-2
J gene: TRBJ2-4
CDR3 protein: CASSLIPRTGNIQYF

V gene: TRBV12-3/TRBV12-4
J gene: TRBJ1-1
CDR3 protein: CASSIGGVNTEAFF

V gene: TRBV20-1
J gene: TRBJ1-1
CDR3 protein: CSATEVHGGGTEAFF

V gene: TRBV2
J gene: TRBJ2-7
CDR3 protein: CASDLRGTYYEQYF

V gene: TRBV2
J gene: TRBJ2-1
CDR3 protein: CASNDPSGQGAYNEQFF

V gene: TRBV10-2
J gene: TRBJ2-7
CDR3 protein: CASRDTTGEQYF

V gene: TRBV29-1
J gene: TRBJ2-5
CDR3 protein: CSVEAGLARETQYF

V gene: TRBV25-1
J gene: TRBJ2-2
CDR3 protein: CASSDAGWAGELFF

V gene: TRBV29-1
J gene: TRBJ1-1
CDR3 protein: CSARVWDTEAFF

V gene: TRBV20-1
J gene: TRBJ2-1
CDR3 protein: CSVAQYNEQFF

V gene: TRBV12-3/TRBV12-4
J gene: TRBJ2-1
CDR3 protein: CASSLLGFGGVNEQFF

V gene: TRBV9
J gene: TRBJ2-1
CDR3 protein: CASSTQVGGYNEQFF

V gene: TRBV20-1
J gene: TRBJ1-5
CDR3 protein: CSARVIGAVSNQPQHF

V gene: TRBV7-2
J gene: TRBJ2-7
CDR3 protein: CASSLSLWSYEQYF

V gene: TRBV7-2
J gene: TRBJ1-6
CDR3 protein: CASSLAYKLGSYNSPLHF

V gene: TRBV28
J gene: TRBJ2-1
CDR3 protein: CASSPGGSGPRNEQFF

V gene: TRBV7-8
J gene: TRBJ2-1
CDR3 protein: CASSVGLVNEQFF